The rows below give T cell receptor beta chains drawn from one sample of a study of T cell responses to AZD1222 COVID-19 vaccine. Clones were read by immunoSEQ multiplex PCR, and TCRdb kept only the in-frame ones, dropping some. The sample includes 83,000 or so clones, over 75% of them seen just once. This material consisted of peripheral blood, taken on day 0 of MenACWY control vaccination. These receptors all come from an adult in good health. CDR3s include the opening cysteine and the closing phenylalanine or tryptophan. Each record gives: V gene, CDR3 protein.

TRBV5-4 | CASSRTGPYGYTF
TRBV7-9 | CASSFQTPTGTKYGYTF
TRBV2 | CASRDYTYDVNTEAFF
TRBV28 | CASSLAGGPHNEQFF
TRBV7-6 | CASSLAGVSGNTIYF
TRBV30 | CAWSVRGRGLAGEDTQYF
TRBV3-1/TRBV3-2 | CASSQVSVSRVDGYTF
TRBV30 | CAWRWGRGKNIQYF
TRBV9 | CASSSTREGDGTEAFF
TRBV3-1/TRBV3-2 | CASSFQTNSPLHF
TRBV12-3/TRBV12-4 | CACSGQTNTEAFF
TRBV28 | CASGSGRPLDEQYF
TRBV6-5 | CASSSPGAGNTIYF
TRBV28 | CASSLTKRAETQYF
TRBV3-1/TRBV3-2 | CASSRKAGSNYNEQFF
TRBV19 | CASSSVGQPQHF
TRBV11-2 | CASIGGGAETQYF
TRBV11-3 | CASSLGGSRQEQFF
TRBV3-1/TRBV3-2 | CASSQGPGEIYEQYF
TRBV6-5 | CASSYSLATDTQYF
TRBV7-9 | CASSPEPGDRNNQPQHF
TRBV21-1 | CASSTKVGARQGLYNEQFF
TRBV19 | CASSRQGSYNSPLHF
TRBV3-1/TRBV3-2 | CASSQDRDFTNTGELFF
TRBV7-2 | CASSLGPGGKKNIQYF
TRBV10-3 | CAISDFSFRDGYTF
TRBV27 | CASSLGGRSGNTIYF
TRBV2 | CASRGDRGLQPQHF
TRBV4-3 | CASSPISGTEAFF
TRBV6-4 | CASSDRSTDTQYF
TRBV28 | CASTSGRGRREQFF
TRBV28 | CASSTGATEAFF
TRBV19 | CASSIDLLDRNYGYTF
TRBV7-9 | CASSLVAGADGYTF
TRBV30 | CAWSGQYNSPLHF
TRBV7-2 | CASSSRGRGDYGYTF
TRBV27 | CASSFSREGYSPLHF
TRBV10-3 | CAISVTGDQPQHF
TRBV7-3 | CASSLTGTGAEAFF
TRBV5-4 | CASRQGDRGLEAFF
TRBV28 | CASSFMGSSYGYTF
TRBV27 | CASHTRPVSTGELFF
TRBV27 | CASRVQGTTEAFF
TRBV6-5 | CASSYGVFQGTEAFF
TRBV7-2 | CASSLVAGAREQFF
TRBV10-3 | CAIKGYDGSYEQYF
TRBV5-1 | CASSLRTGEDYEQYF
TRBV6-5 | CASSRAGTGSYGYTF
TRBV7-2 | CASSLSPGSGNEQFF
TRBV7-2 | CASSLKGVETQYF
TRBV28 | CASSLDGTGATYEQYF